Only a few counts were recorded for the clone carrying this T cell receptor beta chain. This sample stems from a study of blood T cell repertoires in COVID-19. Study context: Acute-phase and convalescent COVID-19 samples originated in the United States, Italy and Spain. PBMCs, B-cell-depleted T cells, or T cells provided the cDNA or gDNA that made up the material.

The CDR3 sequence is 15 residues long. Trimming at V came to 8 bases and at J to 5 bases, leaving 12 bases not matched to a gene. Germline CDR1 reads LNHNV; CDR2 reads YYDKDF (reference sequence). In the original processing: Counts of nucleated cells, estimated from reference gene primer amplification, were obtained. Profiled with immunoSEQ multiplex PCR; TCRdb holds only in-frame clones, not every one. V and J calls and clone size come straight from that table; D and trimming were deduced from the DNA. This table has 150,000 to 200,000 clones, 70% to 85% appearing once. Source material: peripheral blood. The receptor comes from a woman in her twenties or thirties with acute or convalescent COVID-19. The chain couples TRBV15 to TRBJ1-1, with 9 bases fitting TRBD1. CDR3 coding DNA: TGTGCCACCGGCGGGTTCACAGGGGGCAAGACTGAAGCTTTCTTT. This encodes CATGGFTGGKTEAFF.